These 29 T cell receptor beta chains came from one sample sequenced in a study of CD8+ T cells in alopecia areata. RNA extraction was followed by reverse transcription into cDNA, which acted as the sequencing template. The protocol was immunoSEQ multiplex PCR, while the TCRdb copy is restricted to in-frame clones and leaves out a portion. The sample lists under 250,000 clones; around 62% were seen once. The sample was CD4+ T cells sorted from blood, taken at week 0. Receptors originate from a human donor with alopecia areata.

On this clone: The germline gene is not matched at one end of the junction; a read error may be the cause. This chain links TRBV15 with TRBJ2-7; 7 nucleotides line up with TRBD1. Germline values: CDR1 LNHNV, CDR2 YYDKDF (reference sequence). The CDR3 has 17 residues. In nucleotides, the CDR3 is TGTGCCACCAGCAGACAGATCATGGCAGGGGGAACCTACGAGCAGCACTTC. Translated: CATSRQIMAGGTYEQHF.

The chain is built from TRBV29-1 and TRBJ2-1, with 8 bases matching TRBD2. Trimming removed 7 bases from V and 12 bases from J; junction bases left unmatched: 20. CDR1 SQVTM and CDR2 ANQGSEA come from the germline V gene. The CDR3 has 15 amino acids. This CDR3 is CSAGGPAGERGRQFF. The CDR3 DNA sequence: TGCAGCGCCGGCGGGCCAGCGGGAGAACGAGGGCGGCAGTTCTTC.

The chain employs TRBV29-1 and TRBJ1-2, with a weak D call TRBD1 (6 bases). The CDR3 extends over 16 amino acids. CDR1 is SQVTM, CDR2 ANQGSEA, per germline. Trimming removed 1 base from V and 4 bases from J, with 19 bases in between. The CDR3 DNA reads TGCAGCGTTGAAGTTCCTATAGGCCAGGGGAGCTATGGCTACACCTTC. Amino acids: CSVEVPIGQGSYGYTF.

This chain joins TRBV6-6 and TRBJ1-2; no clear D gene. Germline assignment: CDR1 MNHNY and CDR2 SVGAGI (reference sequence). The CDR3 consists of 13 residues. The ends were cut back, 6 bases at V and 10 bases at J, with 18 bases in the middle. In DNA form, the CDR3 reads TGTGCCAGCAGAATTATTACTGTTGGGGACTACACCTTC. Its protein is CASRIITVGDYTF.

This clone turned up a few times. The chain recombines TRBV23-1 with TRBJ2-1, with TRBD2 matching over 8 bases. TRBV23-1 is given ORF status, its function remaining uncertain. J was trimmed by 5 bases and V by 2 bases; bases with no gene match: 5. CDR3 length: 15 amino acids. The chain's CDR3 is CASSQSGSGHNEQFF. In nucleotides, the CDR3 is TGCGCCAGCAGTCAAAGCGGGAGTGGACACAATGAGCAGTTCTTC.

The CDR3 bases are TGTGCCAGCAGGTCCGGGACTAGGAACACTGAAGCTTTCTTT. Its protein product is CASRSGTRNTEAFF. This sequence joins TRBV2 and TRBJ1-1, with D perhaps matching TRBD1 (5 bases). The germline V and J ends were trimmed by 6 bases and 1 base, with 12 bases remaining between them. Germline CDR1 and CDR2: SNHLY and FYNNEI. This CDR3 has 14 residues.

V usage is TRBV9 and J usage is TRBJ2-1; unclear D gene. CDR3 length: 13 amino acids. Trimming removed 0 bases from V and 5 bases from J, with 6 bases in between. The germline CDR1 and CDR2 sequences are SGDLS and YYNGEE. The chain's CDR3 is CASSVGWDNEQFF. The CDR3 DNA is TGTGCCAGCAGCGTAGGCTGGGACAATGAGCAGTTCTTC.

The chain joins TRBV25-1 to TRBJ1-1, with 9 bases identical to TRBD1. The CDR3 loop spans 15 amino acids. Germline V lookup: CDR1 MGHDK, CDR2 SYGVNS. V lost 6 bases, J lost 4 bases, and 9 bases stayed unmatched. This CDR3 reads CASRTWGQGSTEAFF. In DNA form, the CDR3 reads TGTGCCAGCAGGACCTGGGGACAGGGTAGCACTGAAGCTTTCTTT.

This clone turned up a few times. The V call is TRBV29-1, the J call TRBJ2-3; a weak D match, TRBD2 (5 bases). The ends were cut back, 4 bases at V and 7 bases at J, with 15 bases in the middle. The CDR3 is 13 amino acids. Germline CDR1 reads SQVTM; CDR2 reads ANQGSEA. The CDR3 spells CSVAPRLTNTQYF. The DNA for the CDR3 is TGCAGCGTTGCCCCTCGATTGACTAATACGCAGTATTTT.

This rearrangement joins TRBV5-1 to TRBJ1-2; unclear D gene. Germline lookup yields CDR1 SGHRS and CDR2 YFSETQ. The CDR3 spans 13 residues. The V and J ends lost 0 bases and 4 bases respectively, with 7 bases between them. CDR3 nucleotides: TGCGCCAGCAGCTTGGAACCGGGCTATGGCTACACCTTC. Protein: CASSLEPGYGYTF.

The chain uses TRBV25-1 and TRBJ1-2, with unresolved D. CDR3 length: 12 amino acids. Germline lookup yields CDR1 MGHDK and CDR2 SYGVNS. V was shortened by 6 bases and J by 4 bases, with 9 bases between the two germline ends. The CDR3: CASSDLSYGYTF. DNA of the CDR3: TGTGCCAGCAGCGATCTTTCCTATGGCTACACCTTC.

This chain uses TRBV2 with TRBJ2-2; D possibly corresponds to TRBD2 (5 bases). Germline V gene lookup returns CDR1 SNHLY and CDR2 FYNNEI. Between the trimmed V and J ends, which lost 4 bases and 9 bases, there was a span of 12 bases. The CDR3 consists of 13 residues. The CDR3 loop reads CASSVPGSRELFF. The DNA for the CDR3 is TGTGCCAGCAGTGTCCCGGGATCCAGGGAGCTGTTTTTT.

The V gene is TRBV4-1, the J gene TRBJ2-3; 11 positions agree with TRBD2. The CDR3 totals 16 residues. V gave up 4 bases and J gave up 1 base; unmatched junction bases: 4. Looked up from germline, CDR1 is MGHRA and CDR2 is YSYEKL. In DNA, the CDR3 is TGCGCCAGCAGCCTCGGACTAGCGGGTCGCACAGATACGCAGTATTTT. As protein: CASSLGLAGRTDTQYF.

This sequence joins TRBV6-6 and TRBJ1-5; possibly TRBD1 for D (5 bases). The CDR3 consists of 15 residues. Germline V gene sequence: CDR1 MNHNY, CDR2 SVGAGI (reference sequence). V lost 5 bases and J 0 bases, leaving 11 bases between the germline ends. The CDR3 here is CASSTGTASNQPQHF. The CDR3 DNA sequence: TGTGCCAGCAGTACCGGGACGGCTAGCAATCAGCCCCAGCATTTT.

The V and J genes are TRBV7-9 and TRBJ2-1; 13 positions agree with TRBD2. The CDR3 is 16 residues long. V was clipped by 5 bases and J by 8 bases; unmatched bases: 9. CDR1 SEHNR and CDR2 FQNEAQ come from the germline V gene (reference sequence). CDR3 DNA: TGTGCCAGCAGCCCCTGGACTAGCGGGAGTCGTTATGAGCAGTTCTTC. Protein product: CASSPWTSGSRYEQFF.

This clone was counted between two and nine times. V usage is TRBV4-2 and J usage is TRBJ1-2, with 7 bases that match TRBD1. CDR1 is LGHNA, CDR2 YNFKEQ, per germline. The CDR3 has 16 amino acids. The V segment lost 3 bases and the J segment 3 bases; nucleotides outside the gene matches: 10. The chain's CDR3 is CASSHGGTGADYGYTF. The CDR3 region has the DNA TGTGCCAGCAGCCACGGAGGAACAGGGGCGGACTATGGCTACACCTTC.

For the CDR3, the DNA is TGTGCCACCAGCGGAGGACAGGTTAATGAGCAGTTCTTC. It yields the protein CATSGGQVNEQFF. The chain recombines TRBV15 with TRBJ2-1, with 7 positions matching TRBD1. Unmatched junction bases numbered 5, after V lost 5 bases and J lost 7 bases. The CDR3 loop spans 13 amino acids. In germline, CDR1 is LNHNV, CDR2 YYDKDF (reference sequence). Based on the CDR3 plus reference TRBV15 and TRBJ2-1, the full variable domain is DAMVIQNPRYQVTQFGKPVTLSCSQTLNHNVMYWYQQKSSQAPKLLFHYYDKDFNNEADTPDNFQSRRPNTSFCFLDIRSPGLGDTAMYLCATSGGQVNEQFFGPGTRLTVL.

This clone was seen more than once but under ten times. The V call is TRBV11-2, the J call TRBJ2-7; weak D call: TRBD2 (6 bases). The CDR3 has 14 amino acids. Deletions cut 5 bases from V and 1 base from J, with 12 bases between. Germline V gene sequence: CDR1 SGHAT, CDR2 FQNNGV. The CDR3 nucleotides read TGTGCCAGCAGCACAACAGCGGGTTCCTACGAGCAGTACTTC. This encodes CASSTTAGSYEQYF.

The V gene is TRBV29-1, the J gene TRBJ1-2, with TRBD1 as a possible D gene (6 bases). Between the trimmed V and J ends, which lost 7 bases and 3 bases, there was a span of 15 bases. The germline gives CDR1 SQVTM, CDR2 ANQGSEA. The CDR3 sequence is 13 residues long. In DNA, the CDR3 is TGCAGCGCCTCCCCGGCAGGGGACTATGGCTACACCTTC. It yields the protein CSASPAGDYGYTF.

The CDR3 is CASRTGIGYTF. CDR3 DNA: TGTGCCAGCAGGACAGGGATTGGCTACACCTTC. The chain employs TRBV6-5 and TRBJ1-2; TRBD1 matches at 7 bases. This CDR3 has 11 amino acids. V gave up 6 bases and J gave up 7 bases; unmatched junction bases: 2. Germline CDR1 and CDR2: MNHEY and SVGAGI.

V gene TRBV30 combines with J gene TRBJ2-3; D is unclear. The CDR3 is 15 amino acids. V lost 3 bases, J lost 2 bases, and 15 bases lay in between. Germline V gives CDR1 GTSNPN, CDR2 SVGIG (reference sequence). The DNA for the CDR3 is TGTGCCTGGAGCACTCCCCCGGGCCACACAGATACGCAGTATTTT. Protein sequence: CAWSTPPGHTDTQYF.

This clone occurred a few times. The chain carries TRBV19 and TRBJ2-6, with D unresolved. This CDR3 spans 15 amino acids. Germline V CDR1 and CDR2: LNHDA, SQIVND (reference sequence). The V end lost 6 bases, the J end lost 4 bases, and 13 bases lay between the germline ends. CDR3 loop: CASRALTRGANVLTF. In DNA form, the CDR3 reads TGTGCCAGTAGGGCCCTCACGAGGGGGGCCAACGTCCTGACTTTC.

This clone was observed a few times. This chain links TRBV29-1 with TRBJ2-5, with a possible D match to TRBD1 (5 bases). The germline gives CDR1 SQVTM, CDR2 ANQGSEA. V was cut by 4 bases and J by 2 bases, with 17 bases left in between. The CDR3 is made up of 15 amino acids. CDR3 nucleotides: TGCAGCGTTGCAGGGCAGGAATCGTTACAAGAGACCCAGTACTTC. It encodes CSVAGQESLQETQYF.

The V gene is TRBV15, the J gene TRBJ1-2; no firm D call. Germline CDR1 reads LNHNV; CDR2 reads YYDKDF (reference sequence). The V and J ends lost 0 bases and 3 bases respectively, with 11 bases between them. The CDR3 is 15 residues long. This CDR3 is CATSRDRDTYYGYTF. The CDR3 coding sequence is TGTGCCACCAGCAGAGATCGCGACACCTACTATGGCTACACCTTC.

This clone was counted only a few times. The rearrangement joins TRBV4-1 to TRBJ2-4; 14 bases align to TRBD2. CDR3 size: 18 residues. The germline V gene encodes CDR1 MGHRA and CDR2 YSYEKL. Losses at the gene ends were 4 bases for V and 9 bases for J; bases not matched to a gene: 14. CDR3: CASSPAPGTSGRRIIQYF. Here the CDR3 DNA reads TGCGCCAGCAGCCCCGCACCCGGGACTAGCGGGAGACGTATCATTCAGTACTTC.

The gene calls are TRBV2 and TRBJ2-1; 8 positions agree with TRBD1. This CDR3 has 13 residues. Germline CDR1 is SNHLY and CDR2 is FYNNEI. V lost 11 bases to trimming and J lost 3 bases; unmatched junction nucleotides: 6. DNA for the CDR3: TGTGCCGGCGCGACAGGGGTCTACAATGAGCAGTTCTTC. This encodes CAGATGVYNEQFF.

The chain employs TRBV10-2 and TRBJ2-3; D not certain. Trimming stripped 5 bases from V and 2 bases from J, with 5 bases between. The germline CDR1 and CDR2 sequences are WSHSY and SAAADI. The CDR3 covers 12 residues. CDR3 loop: CASSTSTDTQYF. DNA for the CDR3: TGCGCCAGCAGTACATCCACAGATACGCAGTATTTT.

This chain joins TRBV5-1 and TRBJ2-7, with 11 bases identical to TRBD1. V gave up 5 bases and J gave up 6 bases; unmatched junction bases: 7. CDR1 is SGHRS and CDR2 is YFSETQ in the germline V gene. The CDR3 length is 14 residues. DNA for the CDR3: TGCGCCAGCAGTTCTGGACAGGGGGCAGTCGAGCAGTACTTC. It yields the protein CASSSGQGAVEQYF.

The genes are TRBV4-1 and TRBJ2-3, with 13 bases that match TRBD2. The CDR3 consists of 15 residues. V gave up 4 bases and J gave up 5 bases; unmatched junction bases: 3. Germline-derived CDR1 and CDR2 are MGHRA and YSYEKL. This CDR3 is CASSLRLAGGDTQYF. The CDR3 bases are TGCGCCAGCAGCCTCAGACTAGCGGGAGGAGATACGCAGTATTTT.